A single sample gave rise to the 17 T cell receptor beta chains below, sequenced in a study of blood T cell repertoires in COVID-19. Only in-frame clones appear in the TCRdb table, and some are missing; sequencing was by immunoSEQ multiplex PCR. The profile shows approximately 320,000 clones, over 75% of them singletons. Source material: peripheral blood. The receptors were sampled from a human donor in a cohort sampled during active COVID-19.

The CDR3 bases are TGTGCCACCCGGGACAGGGTTAACGGGGAGCTGTTTTTT. Translated: CATRDRVNGELFF. This chain links TRBV24-1 with TRBJ2-2, with TRBD1 identical over 9 bases. Germline V gene lookup returns CDR1 KGHDR and CDR2 SFDVKD. After removal of 9 bases from V and 7 bases from J, the junction contained 5 bases not matched to a gene. The CDR3 extends over 13 amino acids.

In regard to this clone: As the CDR3 is not closed by the conserved phenylalanine or tryptophan, this likely results from a read error. Because the CDR3's place on the DNA is in doubt, the DNA is left out and the CDR3 is given as listed by TCRdb. The chain joins TRBV12-3 or TRBV12-4 to TRBJ1-1. The CDR3 is 10 amino acids long, termini counted. The CDR3 protein is CASSLVTLAV.

This chain links TRBV19 with TRBJ2-7; 8 bases match TRBD1. The CDR3 is 15 amino acids. Germline V gives CDR1 LNHDA, CDR2 SQIVND (reference sequence). After removal of 6 bases from V and 4 bases from J, the junction contained 11 bases not matched to a gene. The CDR3 bases are TGTGCCAGTAGCCCAGGGGGCTATGCTCCTTACGAGCAGTACTTC. It yields the protein CASSPGGYAPYEQYF.

The J gene is TRBJ1-5, the V gene TRBV7-3; D might be TRBD1 (5 bases). The CDR3 runs 14 residues. V lost 2 bases and J lost 5, with 10 bases in between. CDR1 SGHTA and CDR2 FQGTGA come from the germline V gene. The CDR3 region has the DNA TGTGCCAGCAGCTTAGGACATACTGATCAGCCCCAGCATTTT. It translates to CASSLGHTDQPQHF.

This clone was detected only once. The chain recombines TRBV5-1 with TRBJ2-7; 8 bases fit TRBD1. Trimming at V came to 6 bases and at J to 1 base, leaving 6 bases not matched to a gene. This CDR3 contains 14 residues. Germline lookup yields CDR1 SGHRS and CDR2 YFSETQ. CDR3 DNA: TGCGCCAGCACCCGGGACAGGCGATCCTACGAGCAGTACTTC. It yields the protein CASTRDRRSYEQYF.

V gene TRBV6-5 combines with J gene TRBJ1-1; D unclear. The V end was cut by 2 bases, the J end by 0 bases, with 4 bases between. Per the germline V gene, CDR1 is MNHEY and CDR2 is SVGAGI. The CDR3 has 13 amino acids. The CDR3 region has the DNA TGTGCCAGCAGTTACCAGATGAACACTGAAGCTTTCTTT. It translates to CASSYQMNTEAFF.

This rearrangement joins TRBV19 to TRBJ1-4; 8 positions match TRBD1. Per the germline V gene, CDR1 is LNHDA and CDR2 is SQIVND (reference sequence). The J segment lost 8 bases and the V segment lost 7 bases, leaving 9 bases of the junction unmatched. There are 14 residues in the CDR3. CDR3 amino acids: CASIPQGAVEKLFF. The CDR3 coding sequence is TGTGCCAGTATTCCCCAGGGGGCCGTAGAAAAACTGTTTTTT.

The sample holds a few counts of this clone. V and J are TRBV18 and TRBJ2-1; 8 bases are a match to TRBD2. Germline loops: CDR1 KGHSH, CDR2 LQKENI. This CDR3 has 13 residues. V gave up 3 bases and J gave up 10 bases; unmatched junction bases: 5. CDR3: CASSPPGGVEQFF. The CDR3 nucleotides are TGTGCCAGCTCACCTCCCGGGGGGGTCGAGCAGTTCTTC. Using reference TRBV18 and TRBJ2-1 for the parts outside the CDR3, the full variable domain is NAGVMQNPRHLVRRRGQEARLRCSPMKGHSHVYWYRQLPEEGLKFMVYLQKENIIDESGMPKERFSAEFPKEGPSILRIQQVVRGDSAAYFCASSPPGGVEQFFGPGTRLTVL.

V is TRBV7-9 and J is TRBJ2-7; D is undetermined. CDR3 length equals 15 residues. Germline V lookup: CDR1 SEHNR, CDR2 FQNEAQ (reference sequence). The ends were cut back, 0 bases at V and 5 bases at J, with 14 bases in the middle. For the CDR3, the DNA is TGTGCCAGCAGCTTAGCGCGAGGAAGCAGTAACGAGCAGTACTTC. It encodes CASSLARGSSNEQYF.

V usage is TRBV18 and J usage is TRBJ1-3; 9 bases are shared with TRBD1. This CDR3 region has 19 residues. In germline, CDR1 is KGHSH, CDR2 LQKENI. J was trimmed by 0 bases and V by 3 bases; bases with no gene match: 12. This CDR3 reads CASSPLWGQGFVSGNTIYF. CDR3 bases: TGTGCCAGCTCACCTCTCTGGGGACAGGGTTTTGTCTCTGGAAACACCATATATTTT.

V usage is TRBV27 and J usage is TRBJ1-5, with D maybe TRBD1 (5 bases). Trimming pared 5 bases from V and 3 bases from J, leaving 23 bases between. The CDR3 runs 18 residues. The germline gives CDR1 MNHEY, CDR2 SMNVEV (reference sequence). In nucleotides, the CDR3 is TGTGCCAGCAGTCCCCCCGGTGTCGGACTACAGGACAATCAGCCCCAGCATTTT. Protein product: CASSPPGVGLQDNQPQHF.

This clone was seen a few times. The chain couples TRBV30 to TRBJ1-1; D gene unclear. Germline V gene data show CDR1 as GTSNPN and CDR2 as SVGIG (reference sequence). The CDR3 spans 12 residues. Deletions cut 4 bases from V and 7 bases from J, with 13 bases between. The CDR3 sequence: CAWKGREGEAFF. CDR3 in DNA: TGTGCCTGGAAAGGGCGGGAAGGTGAAGCTTTCTTT.

The rearrangement uses TRBV5-1 and TRBJ1-4; a weak D match, TRBD1 (6 bases). Germline CDR1 and CDR2: SGHRS and YFSETQ. The V end was cut by 2 bases, the J end by 5 bases, with 10 bases between. The CDR3 consists of 14 residues. CDR3 in amino acids: CASSLAGGNEKLFF. Written as DNA, the CDR3 is TGCGCCAGCAGCTTAGCGGGGGGCAATGAAAAACTGTTTTTT.

This chain links TRBV27 with TRBJ1-2; 8 bases agree with TRBD1. Germline assignment: CDR1 MNHEY and CDR2 SMNVEV (reference sequence). Trimming removed 8 bases from V and 8 bases from J; junction bases left unmatched: 10. The CDR3 totals 13 residues. The chain's CDR3 is CASGLQGDGGYTF. In nucleotides, the CDR3 is TGTGCCAGCGGATTACAGGGGGACGGCGGCTACACCTTC.

The rearrangement joins TRBV6-7 to TRBJ1-2; 8 nucleotides agree with TRBD1. TRBV6-7 is identified as an open reading frame with a role that is uncertain. This CDR3 region has 18 residues. Trimming took 2 bases from V and 4 from J; bases not matched to a gene: 15. This CDR3 is CASSYVRTGFFRFYGYTF. CDR3 DNA sequence: TGTGCCAGCAGTTACGTAAGGACAGGGTTTTTTCGATTCTATGGCTACACCTTC.

The chain combines TRBV30 with TRBJ2-5; 10 bases agree with TRBD2. Germline CDR1 and CDR2: GTSNPN and SVGIG (reference sequence). This CDR3 spans 15 amino acids. Germline trimming cut 0 bases from V and 3 bases from J; bases unmatched to any gene: 4. The CDR3 coding sequence is TGTGCCTGGAGTGTAGGGCTAGCGGGGGAAGAGACCCAGTACTTC. Protein product: CAWSVGLAGEETQYF.

The rearrangement joins TRBV10-3 to TRBJ2-1, with 7 bases lining up with TRBD1. This CDR3 has 16 residues. Looked up from germline, CDR1 is ENHRY and CDR2 is SYGVKD. V lost 6 bases and J lost 0; bases outside the gene matches: 8. CDR3 sequence (DNA): TGTGCCATCAGCACACGGACAGGTAGCTCCTACAATGAGCAGTTCTTC. Its translation: CAISTRTGSSYNEQFF.